This T cell receptor beta chain derives from a study of T cells after posttransplantation cyclophosphamide. The CDR3 consists of 13 residues. The V gene end was trimmed by 0 bases and the J gene end by 2 bases; junction bases not matched to a gene: 1. Germline V gene sequence: CDR1 SQVTM, CDR2 ANQGSEA. Clones were read by immunoSEQ multiplex PCR, and TCRdb kept only the in-frame ones, dropping some. The sample contains tens of thousands of clones, about 86% of which appear only once. The source of this sequence is a man aged 25 to 40 with a blood cancer, CMV-positive, and with a related stem cell donor. V and J are TRBV29-1 and TRBJ2-7; 7 bases line up with TRBD1. Sequencing was performed on PBMCs. CDR3 coding DNA: TGCAGCGTTGAAGAGGACAGGACCTACGAGCAGTACTTC. Translating gives CSVEEDRTYEQYF.